The entry below gives a single T cell receptor beta chain sequence along with its context. In the authors' methods: Cell counts per sample came from amplifying reference gene primers. The assay was immunoSEQ multiplex PCR, and TCRdb's table has in-frame clones only and misses some. That table supplies the V and J calls and clone size; D and trimming were determined from the DNA. The sample includes more than 110,000 clones, 84% of them seen just once. This entry belongs to a study of blood T cell repertoires in COVID-19. Study in general: Whether acute or convalescent, the COVID-19 samples came from the United States, Italy and Spain.

The V gene's germline CDR1 is SSHAT and CDR2 FNYEAQ (reference sequence). The CDR3 contains 16 residues. The V and J ends lost 3 bases and 1 base respectively, with 12 bases between them. This study enrolled people aged 18 to 89 from approximately 24 US geographic areas. In assigning cohorts, the study relied on participant-reported clinical history. The chain employs TRBV7-7 and TRBJ2-2; possibly TRBD2 for D (7 bases). The sample comprised PBMCs or T cells enriched from blood (not recorded which). The clonotype originates from a middle-aged man with acute COVID-19. The CDR3 region is CASSFGGPMNTGELFF. The CDR3 nucleotides read TGTGCCAGCAGCTTCGGGGGGCCGATGAACACCGGGGAGCTGTTTTTT.